What follows are 31 T cell receptor beta chains derived from one specimen sequenced in a study of shared T cell receptors in the human thymus. Produced via immunoSEQ multiplex PCR; TCRdb's table is partial and in-frame only. The repertoire consists of 650,000 to 950,000 clones, with 70% to 90% occurring once and the leading ten covering 0.008% to 0.011%. This same sample was also taken into another study, of human thymus T cells.

The sample comprised thymocytes. The receptor source for this set is a girl under three years old with a congenital heart defect.

The chain employs TRBV29-1 and TRBJ2-2; no reliable D call. The CDR3 totals 17 residues. Germline CDR1 is SQVTM and CDR2 is ANQGSEA. The V gene lost 1 base and the J gene lost 4 bases, with 19 bases spanning the gap. The DNA for the CDR3 is TGCAGCGTTGAAGCCCTGGGCCAGCCGAATGGCACCGGGGAGCTGTTTTTT. This encodes CSVEALGQPNGTGELFF.

This clone was picked up a small number of times. The chain combines TRBV29-1 with TRBJ1-2, with 9 bases matching TRBD1. This CDR3 region has 12 residues. J lost 9 bases, V lost 5 bases, and 7 bases had no gene match. Germline CDR1 and CDR2: SQVTM and ANQGSEA. The CDR3 is CSVFNRGPSYTF. CDR3 nucleotides: TGCAGCGTTTTCAACAGGGGGCCGAGCTACACCTTC. Supplemented by reference TRBV29-1 and TRBJ1-2, the full variable domain reads SAVISQKPSRDICQRGTSLTIQCQVDSQVTMMFWYRQQPGQSLTLIATANQGSEATYESGFVIDKFPISRPNLTFSTLTVSNMSPEDSSIYLCSVFNRGPSYTFGSGTRLTVV.

The chain links TRBV5-6 to TRBJ1-2, with D possibly matching TRBD1 (5 bases). Germline V gene lookup returns CDR1 SGHDT and CDR2 YYEEEE. V was clipped by 0 bases and J by 5 bases, with 11 bases between them. The CDR3 loop spans 14 amino acids. The CDR3 DNA reads TGTGCCAGCAGCTTGGTCACAGGACAATATGGCTACACCTTC. Translation gives CASSLVTGQYGYTF.

The rearrangement joins TRBV7-2 to TRBJ1-2; D call uncertain. The length of the CDR3 is 15 residues. The V gene lost 2 bases and the J gene lost 0 bases, with 10 bases spanning the gap. CDR1 is SGHTA, CDR2 FQGNSA, per germline. The CDR3 loop is CASSLFIAANYGYTF. In DNA, the CDR3 is TGTGCCAGCAGCTTATTTATTGCGGCTAACTATGGCTACACCTTC.

V gene TRBV11-2 combines with J gene TRBJ2-7; TRBD2 matches at 7 bases. This CDR3 contains 15 residues. CDR1 and CDR2 from the germline V gene are SGHAT and FQNNGV. After removal of 2 bases from V and 6 bases from J, the junction contained 10 bases not matched to a gene. The CDR3 spells CASSLPGPGGCEQYF. The CDR3, as DNA: TGTGCCAGCAGCTTACCCGGACCGGGGGGTTGCGAGCAGTACTTC.

This chain uses TRBV29-1 with TRBJ1-3; no firm D call. Germline values: CDR1 SQVTM, CDR2 ANQGSEA. The CDR3 has 15 amino acids. V was cut by 6 bases and J by 0 bases, with 15 bases left in between. The CDR3 bases are TGCAGCGTCGTAAAATTCCCCCTCTCTGGAAACACCATATATTTT. It translates to CSVVKFPLSGNTIYF.

The chain recombines TRBV12-5 with TRBJ2-5, with 8 bases lining up with TRBD2. Germline V gene sequence: CDR1 LGHNT, CDR2 FRNRAP. With 4 bases clipped from V and 0 bases from J, the junction kept 4 bases outside the gene matches. The length of the CDR3 is 15 residues. This CDR3 reads CASGSSSGDQETQYF. CDR3 coding DNA: TGTGCTAGTGGTTCGAGTAGCGGGGACCAAGAGACCCAGTACTTC.

This chain uses TRBV25-1 with TRBJ2-3; the match to TRBD1 covers 7 bases. This CDR3 comprises 14 residues. CDR1 and CDR2 from the germline V gene are MGHDK and SYGVNS. V shed 6 bases, J shed 2 bases, and the junction held 5 bases outside the gene matches. In DNA form, the CDR3 reads TGTGCCAGCAGATACAGGGGCTACACAGATACGCAGTATTTT. It yields the protein CASRYRGYTDTQYF.

The chain employs TRBV5-8 and TRBJ2-7, with 8 nucleotides matching TRBD1. The CDR3 contains 15 residues. V lost 2 bases and J lost 12; bases outside the gene matches: 16. CDR1 is SGHTS, CDR2 YDEGEE, per germline. The CDR3 is CASSFSTGAGVGGYF. The CDR3 DNA follows: TGTGCCAGCAGCTTTTCGACAGGGGCAGGCGTCGGGGGGTACTTC. Complete variable domain (other parts from reference TRBV5-8 and TRBJ2-7): EAGVTQSPTHLIKTRGQQATLRCSPISGHTSVYWYQQALGLGLQFLLWYDEGEERNRGNFPPRFSGRQFPNYSSELNVNALELEDSALYLCASSFSTGAGVGGYFGPGTRLTVT.

V usage is TRBV5-1 and J usage is TRBJ1-1; 10 bases align to TRBD1. The CDR3 consists of 15 residues. J was trimmed by 0 bases and V by 4 bases; bases with no gene match: 3. CDR1 is SGHRS and CDR2 is YFSETQ in the germline V gene. In DNA form, the CDR3 reads TGCGCCAGCAGCCGACAGGGGGCAATGAACACTGAAGCTTTCTTT. Amino acid sequence: CASSRQGAMNTEAFF.

The rearrangement links TRBV6-1 to TRBJ2-1, with TRBD1 identical over 8 bases. Germline V CDR1 and CDR2: MNHNS, SASEGT. J was trimmed by 2 bases and V by 1 base; bases with no gene match: 4. This CDR3 is 16 amino acids long. CDR3 in DNA: TGTGCCAGCAGTGAAGAGAGGGGACAGGCCTACAATGAGCAGTTCTTC. As protein: CASSEERGQAYNEQFF.

The chain uses TRBV5-5 and TRBJ2-3, with D possibly being TRBD2 (5 bases). This CDR3 region has 14 residues. Germline V CDR1 and CDR2: SGHKS, YYEKEE (reference sequence). V was clipped by 3 bases and J by 2 bases, with 10 bases between them. The CDR3 DNA reads TGTGCCAGCAGCTCAAGGGAGTTCACAGATACGCAGTATTTT. Its protein is CASSSREFTDTQYF. Full variable domain (rest looked up from reference TRBV5-5 and TRBJ2-3): DAGVTQSPTHLIKTRGQQVTLRCSPISGHKSVSWYQQVLGQGPQFIFQYYEKEERGRGNFPDRFSARQFPNYSSELNVNALLLGDSALYLCASSSREFTDTQYFGPGTRLTVL.

The CDR3 bases are TGCGCCAGCAGTCGACAGGGTCGGTTAGATACGCAGTATTTT. As protein: CASSRQGRLDTQYF. The J gene is TRBJ2-3, the V gene TRBV10-1; 7 bases agree with TRBD1. The V and J ends lost 5 bases and 5 bases, in that order; junction bases with no gene match: 7. In germline, CDR1 is WNHNN, CDR2 SYGVQD (reference sequence). The CDR3 totals 14 residues.

The rearrangement joins TRBV7-2 to TRBJ1-2, with D tentatively TRBD1 (5 bases). CDR3 length: 16 amino acids. V was trimmed by 1 base and J by 6 bases, leaving 18 bases between them. Germline CDR1 reads SGHTA; CDR2 reads FQGNSA. CDR3 nucleotides: TGTGCCAGCAGCTTAGGGGGTGGAGACGGGGGTGATGGCTACACCTTC. Translating it yields CASSLGGGDGGDGYTF.

The rearrangement links TRBV23-1 to TRBJ1-2; TRBD1 agrees at 7 bases. TRBV23-1 is filed as an ORF, its function uncertain. The CDR3 runs 16 residues. The J segment lost 0 bases and the V segment lost 3 bases, leaving 7 bases of the junction unmatched. The CDR3: CASSHQTGQTNYGYTF. The CDR3 DNA is TGCGCCAGCAGTCACCAGACGGGACAGACTAACTATGGCTACACCTTC.

This chain links TRBV28 with TRBJ2-3; TRBD2 matches 8 bases. The CDR3 is made up of 18 amino acids. Per germline, CDR1 MDHEN and CDR2 SYDVKM. J was trimmed by 3 bases and V by 2 bases; bases with no gene match: 13. CDR3 DNA: TGTGCCAGCAGTTTACCCTCTGGGATAGCGGGGACTACAGATACGCAGTATTTT. Translated, it gives CASSLPSGIAGTTDTQYF.

The chain joins TRBV10-3 to TRBJ1-2; 7 nucleotides line up with TRBD1. The germline CDR1 and CDR2 sequences are ENHRY and SYGVKD. CDR3 length: 16 residues. Trimming removed 6 bases from V and 2 bases from J; junction bases left unmatched: 12. The CDR3: CAIRNNPGQPNYGYTF. Written as DNA, the CDR3 is TGTGCCATCAGAAACAACCCGGGACAGCCAAACTATGGCTACACCTTC.

This clone was seen once. The V gene is TRBV5-4, the J gene TRBJ1-2; 9 nucleotides match TRBD1. CDR1 and CDR2 from the germline V gene are SGHNT and YYREEE (reference sequence). This CDR3 is 17 amino acids long. Trimming at V came to 2 bases and at J to 2 bases, leaving 10 bases not matched to a gene. CDR3 in DNA: TGTGCCAGCAGCTTCGAAGACAGGGGGAGGAGGAACTATGGCTACACCTTC. The encoded protein is CASSFEDRGRRNYGYTF.

The chain carries TRBV6-7 and TRBJ1-2; 10 bases align to TRBD1. TRBV6-7 is an ORF, and what it does is uncertain. The CDR3 has 21 amino acids. Unmatched junction bases numbered 19, after V lost 0 bases and J lost 3 bases. The CDR3 DNA follows: TGTGCCAGCAGTTACTCGAAATGGGACAGGGGAAGAACAAGGTTGGACTATGGCTACACCTTC. The encoded protein is CASSYSKWDRGRTRLDYGYTF.

This clone was detected only a few times. The genes are TRBV7-9 and TRBJ2-5; D unresolved. Germline loops: CDR1 SEHNR, CDR2 FQNEAQ (reference sequence). This CDR3 contains 14 residues. Trimming removed 1 base from V and 5 bases from J, with 11 bases in between. CDR3 residues: CASSLEPAQETQYF. In nucleotides, the CDR3 is TGTGCCAGCAGCTTAGAGCCAGCACAGGAGACCCAGTACTTC. The full variable domain, its missing parts supplied by reference TRBV7-9 and TRBJ2-5, is DTGVSQNPRHKITKRGQNVTFRCDPISEHNRLYWYRQTLGQGPEFLTYFQNEAQLEKSRLLSDRFSAERPKGSFSTLEIQRTEQGDSAMYLCASSLEPAQETQYFGPGTRLLVL.

The chain recombines TRBV10-3 with TRBJ1-2; D might be TRBD1 (6 bases). The germline V gene encodes CDR1 ENHRY and CDR2 SYGVKD. The CDR3 is made up of 18 amino acids. Deletions cut 3 bases from V and 3 bases from J, with 23 bases between. The DNA of the CDR3 is TGTGCCATCAGTGACTCGAGACAGGACCTATCCCTGCACTATGGCTACACCTTC. It specifies CAISDSRQDLSLHYGYTF.

The chain has TRBV4-3 and TRBJ2-5, with 9 bases matching TRBD2. The germline CDR1 and CDR2 sequences are LGHNA and YSLEER. The CDR3 length is 17 residues. V gave up 2 bases and J gave up 6 bases; unmatched junction bases: 13. DNA for the CDR3: TGCGCCAGCAGCCAAAAGGTGGTCTATAGCGGGGGAAAGACCCAGTACTTC. Protein product: CASSQKVVYSGGKTQYF.

The V gene is TRBV5-4, the J gene TRBJ1-2; TRBD1 aligns across 10 bases. This CDR3 is 18 amino acids long. The germline V gene has CDR1 SGHNT and CDR2 YYREEE (reference sequence). V gave up 3 bases and J gave up 2 bases; unmatched junction bases: 13. The CDR3 DNA follows: TGTGCCAGCAGCTGGGGTCAATGGACAGGGGGGTTCAACTATGGCTACACCTTC. Its protein product is CASSWGQWTGGFNYGYTF.

This chain uses TRBV19 with TRBJ1-3, with D unresolved. V shed 7 bases and J shed 3 bases, with 7 bases lying between them. This CDR3 contains 12 residues. CDR1 and CDR2 from the germline V gene are LNHDA and SQIVND (reference sequence). DNA for the CDR3: TGTGCCAGTATGAGATTTGGAAACACCATATATTTT. Translation gives CASMRFGNTIYF. Using reference TRBV19 and TRBJ1-3 for the parts outside the CDR3, the full variable domain is DGGITQSPKYLFRKEGQNVTLSCEQNLNHDAMYWYRQDPGQGLRLIYYSQIVNDFQKGDIAEGYSVSREKKESFPLTVTSAQKNPTAFYLCASMRFGNTIYFGEGSWLTVV.

The gene calls are TRBV5-1 and TRBJ1-2, with D unclear. Trimming shortened V by 1 base and J by 1 base, and 5 bases separated the two germline ends. Germline V gene data show CDR1 as SGHRS and CDR2 as YFSETQ. The CDR3 is 13 residues long. The CDR3 region is CASSLTDNYGYTF. In DNA form, the CDR3 reads TGCGCCAGCAGCTTGACAGATAACTATGGCTACACCTTC.

The gene calls are TRBV25-1 and TRBJ1-1; D is unclear. The CDR3 consists of 12 residues. The V end was cut by 2 bases, the J end by 11 bases, with 12 bases between. Germline V CDR1 and CDR2: MGHDK, SYGVNS. Written as DNA, the CDR3 is TGTGCCAGCAGTGAAGGGCTAAGGGAGGCTTTCTTT. It is translated as CASSEGLREAFF.

The V call is TRBV4-1, the J call TRBJ2-7; TRBD1 matches at 9 bases. CDR1 and CDR2 from the germline V gene are MGHRA and YSYEKL. The V gene end was trimmed by 2 bases and the J gene end by 8 bases; junction bases not matched to a gene: 16. The CDR3 runs to 17 residues. This CDR3 reads CASSQSFLLGTGLQQYF. CDR3 in DNA: TGCGCCAGCAGCCAAAGTTTCCTCCTAGGGACAGGGCTTCAGCAGTACTTC.

This rearrangement joins TRBV9 to TRBJ1-2; D possibly corresponds to TRBD1 (5 bases). V was cut by 3 bases and J by 3 bases, with 18 bases left in between. CDR1 SGDLS and CDR2 YYNGEE come from the germline V gene. CDR3 length: 16 residues. DNA of the CDR3: TGTGCCAGCAGCGAAATAATCAGACAGCCGGACTATGGCTACACCTTC. Protein product: CASSEIIRQPDYGYTF.

The rearrangement uses TRBV5-1 and TRBJ1-2; 7 bases match TRBD1. This CDR3 has 17 residues. Per germline, CDR1 SGHRS and CDR2 YFSETQ. Trimming at V came to 2 bases and at J to 5 bases, leaving 15 bases not matched to a gene. The CDR3 coding sequence is TGCGCCAGCAGCTTTGATAGGACAGGCGGCGGCCATTATGGCTACACCTTC. It translates to CASSFDRTGGGHYGYTF.

The count of this clone is one. The chain is built from TRBV19 and TRBJ1-1; D is unresolved. Per germline, CDR1 LNHDA and CDR2 SQIVND (reference sequence). The V end was cut by 7 bases, the J end by 1 base, with 16 bases between. This CDR3 is built from 15 residues. This CDR3 is CASKRLKRGNTEAFF. DNA for the CDR3: TGTGCCAGTAAGAGGTTAAAGAGAGGGAACACTGAAGCTTTCTTT.

This chain uses TRBV6-6 with TRBJ2-7, with TRBD1 matching 10 bases. The trim removed 1 base at V and 3 bases at J, leaving 3 bases unmatched. The CDR3 is 15 residues long. Germline CDR1 and CDR2: MNHNY and SVGAGI (reference sequence). CDR3 region: CASSYLDRGNYEQYF. CDR3 sequence (DNA): TGTGCCAGCAGTTACTTGGACAGGGGGAACTACGAGCAGTACTTC.